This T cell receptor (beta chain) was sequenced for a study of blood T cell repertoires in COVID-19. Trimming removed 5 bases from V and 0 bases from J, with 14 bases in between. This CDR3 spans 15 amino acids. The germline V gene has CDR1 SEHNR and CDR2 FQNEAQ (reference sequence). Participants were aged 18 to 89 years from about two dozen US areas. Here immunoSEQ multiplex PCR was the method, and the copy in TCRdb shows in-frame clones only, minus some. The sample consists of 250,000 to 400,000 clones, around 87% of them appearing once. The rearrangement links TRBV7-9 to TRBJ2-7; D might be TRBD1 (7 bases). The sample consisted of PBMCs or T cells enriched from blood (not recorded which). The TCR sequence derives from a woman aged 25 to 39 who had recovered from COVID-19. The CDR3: CASSARRGDSYEQYF. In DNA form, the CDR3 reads TGTGCCAGCAGCGCCCGCAGGGGGGACTCCTACGAGCAGTACTTC.